What follows is one T cell receptor (beta chain) and its context. Libraries were prepared by immunoSEQ multiplex PCR; TCRdb keeps only in-frame clonotypes and omits some of them. The table lists about 270,000 clones, about 90% of them singletons. The sample comes from a study of blood T cell repertoires in COVID-19. The germline CDR1 and CDR2 sequences are MNHEY and SMNVEV (reference sequence). The CDR3 consists of 14 residues. V lost 4 bases and J lost 1; bases outside the gene matches: 3. This clonotype was sampled from a woman under 40 with COVID-19, enrolled during active disease. Sequences were obtained from peripheral blood. The V gene is TRBV27, the J gene TRBJ2-5, with 7 bases matching TRBD1. Here the CDR3 reads CASSYNRGQETQYF. The CDR3 DNA reads as TGTGCCAGCAGTTATAACAGGGGCCAAGAGACCCAGTACTTC.